A selection of T cell receptor beta chains follows, all from one sample in a study of shared clonotypes between healthy human individuals. Clones were read by immunoSEQ multiplex PCR, and TCRdb kept only the in-frame ones, dropping some. In the table there are about 1 million clones, about 80% of which are singletons. The sequenced material came from memory CD4+ T cells sorted from blood. These receptors were taken from a young man in good health. CDR3s include the opening cysteine and the closing phenylalanine or tryptophan.

>14|TRBJ1-5|TRBV19
CASGGTGNNQPQHF
>13|TRBJ2-5|TRBV19
CASSRHIQETQYF
>13|TRBJ2-7|TRBV10-2
CASGWGGSYEQYF
>14|TRBJ1-1|TRBV6-5
CASIRDSLNTEAFF
>16|TRBJ1-2|TRBV4-3
CASSQGTGVVKGGYTF
>13|TRBJ1-4|TRBV30
CAWSAGPNEKLFF
>15|TRBJ2-1|TRBV27
CASSLGGNSYNEQFF
>15|TRBJ2-1|TRBV7-2
CASSTGQGSPNEQFF
>14|TRBJ2-2|TRBV30
CACPGQLNTGELFF
>19|TRBJ2-7|TRBV4-2
CASSQVGLAGAGSSYEQYF
>18|TRBJ2-2|TRBV5-5
CASSLDPGYLTIGGELFF
>19|TRBJ2-1|TRBV16
CASSPAGTSFRESYNEQFF
>15|TRBJ2-5|TRBV2
CASRVYSRNQETQYF
>10|TRBJ2-5|TRBV20-1
CSALLETQYF
>19|TRBJ1-2|TRBV21-1
CASSLQGGREGDRYYGYTF
>13|TRBJ1-4|TRBV6-5
CASSSVGNEKLFF
>16|TRBJ2-7|TRBV21-1
CASSKNLSGSFHEQYF
>12|TRBJ2-1|TRBV6-5
CASSSVGTLEFF
>14|TRBJ1-1|TRBV5-1
CASTPGLQDTEAFF
>17|TRBJ2-3|TRBV10-1
CASSEPGVGQTTYTQYF